This is a list of T cell receptor beta chains from one sample in a study of CXCR3-negative and CXCR3-positive naive CD8 T cells. TCRdb re-analyzed the 5' RACE reads; it lists each CDR3 protein once, without DNA. The sample has about 120,000 distinct CDR3 sequences; the top ten hold about 0.35%. Sequenced material: naive CXCR3+ CD8+ T cells from blood. The source of these receptors is a human donor in good health. Some clones in this sample may be carry-over from other donors' samples. The CDR3 runs from the conserved cysteine through the conserved F or W. Not every row has a clone size; where given, it reads once, few, many or a size class.

V gene	clone size	J gene	CDR3 length	CDR3 protein
TRBV12-3/TRBV12-4	-	TRBJ1-2	13	CASTLDRNYGYTF
TRBV5-4	-	TRBJ2-7	15	CASSLGGGTFYEQYF
TRBV29-1	-	TRBJ2-1	14	CSAWGGSSYNEQFF
TRBV29-1	-	TRBJ2-1	13	CSVGASSYNEQFF
TRBV4-1	-	TRBJ2-7	13	CASSLNSNYEQYF
TRBV12-3/TRBV12-4	-	TRBJ2-1	12	CASSPSRNEQFF
TRBV12-3/TRBV12-4	-	TRBJ2-1	14	CASSKSDRANEQFF
TRBV4-1	-	TRBJ2-7	13	CASSSTDSYEQYF
TRBV29-1	-	TRBJ2-1	15	CSVGGQGGGYNEQFF
TRBV5-5	-	TRBJ1-5	15	CASSWGQGLNQPQHF
TRBV28	-	TRBJ2-1	14	CASSWRQNYNEQFF
TRBV7-9	-	TRBJ1-1	14	CASSLAVQPTEAFF
TRBV5-6	-	TRBJ2-1	17	CASSLIPGLAGMGDQFF
TRBV29-1	-	TRBJ2-2	13	CSVEQINTGELFF
TRBV5-6	-	TRBJ2-1	13	CASSLGVGNEQFF
TRBV12-3/TRBV12-4	-	TRBJ1-5	15	CASSISWDKHQPQHF
TRBV28	-	TRBJ2-7	12	CASSPGDYEQYF
TRBV18	-	TRBJ1-5	15	CASSPPDRRNQPQHF
TRBV18	-	TRBJ2-3	16	CASSAEGTYSTDMQYF
TRBV4-2	-	TRBJ2-5	17	CASSHPGGLAGGETQYF
TRBV20-1	-	TRBJ2-7	17	CSARNRSPVGRVYEQYF
TRBV5-6	-	TRBJ2-5	13	CASSLEGSETQYF
TRBV20-1	-	TRBJ2-1	16	CSARDLSASGYNEQFF
TRBV12-3/TRBV12-4	-	TRBJ2-7	11	CASRQGTEQYF
TRBV19	-	TRBJ2-3	17	CASSIDRDGTNTDTQYF
TRBV6-2/TRBV6-3	-	TRBJ1-1	13	CASAWVMNTEAFF
TRBV28	-	TRBJ1-6	15	CASSLRGFYNSPLHF
TRBV7-9	-	TRBJ1-5	14	CASSPGQGAQPQHF
TRBV15	-	TRBJ1-1	15	CATSRDRGRALGAFF
TRBV7-6	-	TRBJ2-3	17	CASSQTSGGWNTDTQYF
TRBV20-1	-	TRBJ1-5	14	CSAGDRYSNQPQHF
TRBV29-1	-	TRBJ2-1	16	CSVDMLASGTPSEQFF
TRBV15	-	TRBJ1-2	18	CATSRDLGTGAGVYGYTF
TRBV7-6	-	TRBJ2-7	14	CASSRFSGGDEQYF
TRBV5-1	-	TRBJ2-3	15	CASGRAGGSTDTQYF
TRBV5-1	-	TRBJ1-1	13	CASSLGAVTEAFF
TRBV28	-	TRBJ2-3	15	CASSQTRFNPDTQYF
TRBV7-9	-	TRBJ2-5	14	CASSAGRGKETQYF
TRBV5-1	-	TRBJ2-1	13	CASRGQGGNEQFF
TRBV5-5	-	TRBJ2-7	15	CASSSEGGWSYEQYF
TRBV12-3/TRBV12-4	-	TRBJ1-2	15	CASSSVTGINYGYTF
TRBV29-1	medium-sized	TRBJ2-7	13	CSVSQGAFYEQYF
TRBV10-3	-	TRBJ2-7	14	CAISEGLGGYEQYF
TRBV28	-	TRBJ2-7	14	CASSFRGLSYEQYF
TRBV10-3	-	TRBJ2-1	17	CAISEPGTYNSYNEQFF
TRBV29-1	-	TRBJ2-1	12	CSVERGNAEQFF
TRBV7-9	-	TRBJ2-2	15	CASSLSGANTGELFF
TRBV20-1	-	TRBJ2-2	19	CSARGPRLAGRSNTGELFF
TRBV9	-	TRBJ2-1	16	CASSVLVAGGYNEQFF
TRBV2	-	TRBJ1-5	15	CASSESTGSNQPQHF
TRBV29-1	-	TRBJ2-7	12	CSVVDVSYEQYF
TRBV29-1	-	TRBJ2-1	12	CSVISGGTEQFF
TRBV29-1	-	TRBJ1-1	13	CSVEARGVHEAFF
TRBV15	-	TRBJ2-1	13	CATHSGGAGEQFF
TRBV3-2	-	TRBJ1-5	14	CASSPDRGFQPQHF